This T cell receptor beta chain came from a study of post-analysis software for immune sequencing data. About the research overall: There were relapsing-remitting, secondary progressive and progressive-relapsing multiple sclerosis among the disease courses included.

A note on this clonotype: Its target is unknown.

Study-level points and caveats: Batch-mates among the samples co-clustered strongly by F measure. Significantly lower normalized Chao1 diversity was seen in multiple sclerosis patients than in controls.

cDNA libraries of TCR beta carried unique molecular identifiers. Yield was approximately 500,000 cDNA molecules from around 1 to 9.1 million T cells. In TCRdb, the PCR reads were re-called with MiXCR into one record per CDR3 protein. This sample has 650,000 to 900,000 distinct CDR3 sequences, with about 43% found just once. The TCR sequence derives from a girl aged 5 to 17 with multiple sclerosis. Sequencing was carried out using blood.

This chain's CDR3 is CASSGGRAQETQYF. DNA of the CDR3: TGTGCCAGCAGCGGGGGGAGGGCACAAGAGACCCAGTACTTC. The genes are TRBV9 and TRBJ2-5, with TRBD2 identical over 7 bases. The trim removed 3 bases at V and 2 bases at J, leaving 4 bases unmatched. The CDR3 is made up of 14 amino acids. Germline-derived CDR1 and CDR2 are SGDLS and YYNGEE.